This TCR beta chain was sequenced during a study of blood T cell repertoires in COVID-19. At the level of the study: The samples span acute and convalescent COVID-19 from the United States, Italy and Spain.

This clone was seen just once. In the authors' methods: Amplification of reference gene primers was used by the study to estimate nucleated cell counts. Profiled with immunoSEQ multiplex PCR; TCRdb holds only in-frame clones, not every one. V, J and clone size derive from that table, while D and trimming were established from the DNA sequence. The sample records over 60,000 clones, about 86% being singletons. The specimen sequenced was peripheral blood. The receptor was isolated from a middle-aged man with acute or convalescent COVID-19.

CDR3 nucleotide sequence: TGTGCCAGCAGTGAATTTAAGCGGACTAGCGGGGGCCCTTTGTACTTC. It is translated as CASSEFKRTSGGPLYF. The chain couples TRBV25-1 to TRBJ2-5, with 13 nucleotides matching TRBD2. Germline V gives CDR1 MGHDK, CDR2 SYGVNS. The CDR3 loop spans 16 amino acids. The J segment lost 13 bases and the V segment lost 1 base, leaving 12 bases of the junction unmatched.